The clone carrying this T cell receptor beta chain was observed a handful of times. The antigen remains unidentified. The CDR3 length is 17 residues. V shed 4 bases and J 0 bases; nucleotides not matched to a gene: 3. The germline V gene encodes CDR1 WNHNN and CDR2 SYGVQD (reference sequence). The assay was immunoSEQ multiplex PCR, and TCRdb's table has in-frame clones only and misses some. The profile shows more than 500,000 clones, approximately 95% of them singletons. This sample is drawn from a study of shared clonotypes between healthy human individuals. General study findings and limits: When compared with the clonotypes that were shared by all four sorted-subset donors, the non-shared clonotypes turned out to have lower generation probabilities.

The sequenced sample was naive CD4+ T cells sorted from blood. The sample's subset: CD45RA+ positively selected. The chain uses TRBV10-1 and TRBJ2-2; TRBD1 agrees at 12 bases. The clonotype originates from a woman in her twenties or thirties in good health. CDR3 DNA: TGCGCCAGCAGTGTGGGACAGGGGGCCGCGAACACCGGGGAGCTGTTTTTT. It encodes CASSVGQGAANTGELFF.